The clone carrying this TCR beta chain has only a few counts. The 5'RACE method, run with constant-segment primers, produced TCR alpha and TCR beta cDNA libraries (carrying sample barcodes and UMIs). TCRdb independently ran MiXCR on the 5' RACE reads; one entry per CDR3 protein. The sample has hundreds of thousands of distinct CDR3 sequences; about 15% are singletons. Germline V lookup: CDR1 MNHEY, CDR2 SVGAGI. CDR3 size: 14 residues. V gave up 5 bases and J gave up 1 base, with 11 bases separating them. The sample belongs to a study of T-cell memory formation after mild COVID-19. For the study at large: Clustering of TCRs was largely donor specific.

The sequenced sample consisted of PBMCs or a T cell subset sorted from them (not recorded which). The rearrangement joins TRBV6-5 to TRBJ1-1; no clear D gene. The receptor was derived from a man between 18 and 35 years old who had mild COVID-19 (a few samples of this study predate the infection). Cell type and time point are not known. The CDR3 DNA reads as TGTGCCAGCAGTGTTTGGGCAGCGAACACTGAAGCTTTCTTT. Its protein is CASSVWAANTEAFF.